This TCR beta chain was profiled in a study of spatial heterogeneity in lung cancer. Turning to the study itself: In raw reads, more than nine appearances on average were recorded for each unique TCR and UMI combination.

Described time point: sample taken at primary tumor resection. The authors sequenced whole RNA from tumor, nontumor lung or frozen PBMC without sorting. Only a few counts were recorded for this clonotype. What it recognizes is unknown. Findings and caveats of the study: It was found that expanded intratumoral alpha and beta TCR counts tracked tumor mutation counts. Quantities of ubiquitous and regional expanded TCRs paralleled ubiquitous and regional nonsynonymous mutations, respectively.

One entry per CDR3 protein, called by TCRdb with MiXCR from the 5' RACE reads. This table has 4,000 to 5,000 distinct CDR3 sequences, approximately 5.7% appearing once. The CDR3 is made up of 13 amino acids. CDR1 and CDR2 from the germline V gene are MNHEY and SVGEGT. The V end lost 6 bases, the J end lost 2 bases, and 10 bases lay between the germline ends. The J gene is TRBJ1-1, the V gene TRBV6-2 or TRBV6-3, with D possibly being TRBD1 (6 bases). The receptor was isolated from a male donor with early-stage non-small cell lung cancer. The sample was lung tumor tissue, taken at surgery. The CDR3 DNA is TGTGCCAGCAGACGGACAGACAACACTGAAGCTTTCTTT. Translated, it gives CASRRTDNTEAFF.